This T cell receptor beta chain was recovered during a study of siplizumab effects on memory and regulatory T cells (dated by TCRdb to between 2018 and 2021). Background on the whole study: The study examined how the anti-CD2 antibody siplizumab affects alloreactive T-cell subsets in allogeneic mixed lymphocyte reactions built from human PBMCs.

Broad study findings and their caveats: No functional confirmation was obtained for the suppressive function of proliferating Tregs from siplizumab cultures. Compared with memory T cells, unstimulated naive T cells appeared more diverse, and naive cells seemed to make a substantial contribution to the alloresponse. Roughly 75-97% of proliferating CD4+ or CD8+ clones could not be assigned a naive or memory phenotype. Siplizumab significantly reduced the cumulative frequency of alloreactive sequences traceable to unstimulated CD4+ memory T cells. Among mappable alloreactive CD4+ clones, an average Treg-derived fraction of roughly 71% was observed with siplizumab, compared with more than 25% in control reactions. Because sequences at frequencies below about 10^-5 were poorly captured, only a minor fraction of alloreactive clones could be mapped back to unstimulated subsets.

Including the terminal cysteine and phenylalanine, the CDR3 comprises 13 residues. Only the CDR3 portion is preserved as DNA: 39 bases, with reading frame beginning at the first base. From a lookup of the germline V gene (reference sequence), CDR1 and CDR2 are SGHNT and YYREEE. V is clipped by 2 bases and J by 6 bases, and the sequence between their germline boundaries is 11 bases long. To note about this clone: It lacks a known antigen. Per-base quality was not reported, and no clone a single base away is much larger than it.

Sorted unstimulated T cells and proliferating T cells recovered from mixed lymphocyte reactions were subjected to TCRbeta CDR3 sequencing. Fresh whole blood from fewer than twelve HLA-typed healthy donors was used to isolate PBMCs. To prepare the library, the immunoSEQ multiplex PCR assay was applied. Roughly 10^5 TCR templates per sample were assayed on the deep sequencing platform. Genomic DNA extracted from sorted T cells was used for TCRbeta CDR3 sequencing. As for how the authors treated the data: The R programming language was used for clonal analysis of the TCRbeta CDR3 data. Alloreactive CD4+ and CD8+ clones were defined by comparing unstimulated samples with post-reaction CFSE-low samples. Alloreactive CD4+ clones were assigned to regulatory or non-regulatory origin by matching sequences to sorted unstimulated Treg and non-Treg repertoires. TCRdb took over this immuneACCESS table, retaining in-frame rearrangements with V and J assigned. Such tables are incomplete; in checked studies, under half of the missing clones stem from an unresolved V gene, and the remainder is unexplained. V, J and clone size are those of that table, while D and trimming were read from the DNA. Across this sample there are 70,000 or so clones, with about 90% seen only once. The ten top clones hold approximately 29% of the sample.

Sequencing input: CD8+ T cells sorted from blood. The TCR sequence derives from a human donor in good health. The rearrangement combines TRBV5-4 with TRBJ1-1; the D gene is unclear. The DNA is TGTGCCAGCAGCTTTGTTGCCGGGCCTGAAGCTTTCTTT. Protein translation: CASSFVAGPEAFF. Supplemented by the reference TRBV5-4 and TRBJ1-1 proteins around the CDR3, the complete variable domain is ETGVTQSPTHLIKTRGQQVTLRCSSQSGHNTVSWYQQALGQGPQFIFQYYREEENGRGNFPPRFSGLQFPNYSSELNVNALELDDSALYLCASSFVAGPEAFFGQGTRLTVV.